Listed below are T cell receptor beta chains from one sample, sequenced in a study of sequential checkpoint blockade in melanoma. Sequencing was performed with immunoSEQ multiplex PCR; in TCRdb, only in-frame clones are kept and a portion is missing. This table has under 25,000 clones, around 82% appearing once. Source: CD8+ T cells sorted from blood (inferred from file names), taken from a patient given nivolumab and ipilimumab in sequence. The origin of the receptors is a human donor with melanoma. Both conserved end residues are part of each CDR3. The D gene is left open where the match is weak. Clone size is stated in some rows and not others, as once, few, many or a class when expanded.

V: TRBV6-5; J: TRBJ2-2; size: once; D: NA; CDR3: CASSPTARSGELFF; DNA: TGTGCCAGCAGCCCGACAGCAAGGTCCGGGGAGCTGTTTTTT
V: TRBV5-1; J: TRBJ2-7; size: NA; D: TRBD2; CDR3: CASSLGSGGVGEQYF; DNA: TGCGCCAGCAGCTTGGGTAGCGGGGGGGTCGGCGAGCAGTACTTC
V: TRBV19; J: TRBJ2-2; size: few; D: TRBD1; CDR3: CASSRDRDTGELFF; DNA: TGTGCCAGTAGTCGGGACAGAGACACCGGGGAGCTGTTTTTT
V: TRBV29-1; J: TRBJ2-4; size: NA; D: NA; CDR3: CSVLEGIQYF; DNA: TGCAGCGTTTTAGAGGGCATTCAGTACTTC
V: TRBV5-6; J: TRBJ2-2; size: NA; D: TRBD2; CDR3: CASSLGVAGPTGELFF; DNA: TGTGCCAGCAGTTTGGGGGTAGCGGGGCCTACCGGGGAGCTGTTTTTT
V: TRBV7-9; J: TRBJ2-3; size: NA; D: TRBD1; CDR3: CASSLTGLTGYSTDTQYF; DNA: TGTGCCAGCAGCCTCACCGGATTGACAGGGTACAGCACAGATACGCAGTATTTT
V: TRBV5-5; J: TRBJ2-7; size: NA; D: NA; CDR3: CASSLVDSTYEQYF; DNA: TGTGCCAGCAGCTTGGTAGACTCCACCTACGAGCAGTACTTC
V: TRBV5-1; J: TRBJ1-1; size: NA; D: TRBD1; CDR3: CASSYRQGNTEAFF; DNA: TGCGCCAGCAGCTACAGACAGGGGAACACTGAAGCTTTCTTT
V: TRBV5-1; J: TRBJ2-5; size: NA; D: NA; CDR3: CASKGETQETQYF; DNA: TGCGCCAGCAAGGGGGAAACGCAAGAGACCCAGTACTTC
V: TRBV29-1; J: TRBJ2-2; size: NA; D: TRBD1; CDR3: CSVEGGQENTGELFF; DNA: TGCAGCGTTGAGGGGGGACAGGAGAACACCGGGGAGCTGTTTTTT
V: TRBV28; J: TRBJ1-5; size: NA; D: NA; CDR3: CASSRQVQGNQPQHF; DNA: TGTGCCAGCAGCCGACAGGTTCAAGGCAATCAGCCCCAGCATTTT
V: TRBV5-6; J: TRBJ1-1; size: NA; D: TRBD1; CDR3: CASSLITPTGATEAFF; DNA: TGTGCCAGCAGCCTAATTACCCCGACAGGGGCAACTGAAGCTTTCTTT
V: TRBV27; J: TRBJ2-7; size: medium-sized; D: TRBD1; CDR3: CASSPGQGTYEQYF; DNA: TGTGCCAGCAGCCCCGGACAGGGGACCTACGAGCAGTACTTC
V: TRBV19; J: TRBJ2-1; size: NA; D: TRBD1; CDR3: CASSSRDSQYNEQFF; DNA: TGTGCCAGTAGCTCTCGGGACAGCCAATACAATGAGCAGTTCTTC
V: TRBV13; J: TRBJ2-1; size: NA; D: TRBD1; CDR3: CASSFLGQGVDEQFF; DNA: TGTGCCAGCAGCTTCCTAGGACAGGGAGTCGATGAGCAGTTCTTC
V: TRBV6-6; J: TRBJ2-2; size: NA; D: TRBD1; CDR3: CASRTRTGYPGELFF; DNA: TGTGCCAGCAGGACTAGGACAGGGTACCCCGGGGAGCTGTTTTTT
V: TRBV28; J: TRBJ1-3; size: NA; D: NA; CDR3: CASSLLDWVGDFSGNTIYF; DNA: TGTGCCAGCAGTTTATTGGATTGGGTAGGCGACTTCTCTGGAAACACCATATATTTT
V: TRBV28; J: TRBJ1-1; size: once; D: TRBD1; CDR3: CASSFGDRIAFF; DNA: TGTGCCAGCAGTTTCGGGGACAGGATAGCTTTCTTT
V: TRBV6-5; J: TRBJ1-5; size: NA; D: TRBD1; CDR3: CASEQGNGQPQHF; DNA: TGTGCCAGTGAACAGGGGAATGGTCAGCCCCAGCATTTT
V: TRBV7-9; J: TRBJ2-1; size: NA; D: TRBD2; CDR3: CASSLGTSGGLYNEQFF; DNA: TGTGCCAGCAGCTTAGGGACTAGCGGAGGTCTGTACAATGAGCAGTTCTTC
V: TRBV25-1; J: TRBJ2-1; size: once; D: TRBD2; CDR3: CASSVRSGGTYNEQFF; DNA: TGTGCCAGCAGTGTTCGAAGCGGGGGGACTTACAATGAGCAGTTCTTC
V: TRBV5-1; J: TRBJ1-5; size: NA; D: NA; CDR3: CASRAGDASNQPQHF; DNA: TGCGCCAGCAGAGCTGGAGACGCCAGCAATCAGCCCCAGCATTTT
V: TRBV2; J: TRBJ2-1; size: NA; D: NA; CDR3: CASSGQFYNEQFF; DNA: TGTGCCAGCAGTGGACAGTTCTACAATGAGCAGTTCTTC
V: TRBV6-1; J: TRBJ1-5; size: NA; D: NA; CDR3: CASSAFTQTGNQPQHF; DNA: TGTGCCAGCAGTGCCTTCACCCAAACGGGTAATCAGCCCCAGCATTTT
V: TRBV28; J: TRBJ2-5; size: NA; D: TRBD2; CDR3: CASSFLAGGETQYF; DNA: TGTGCCAGCAGTTTCCTAGCGGGGGGTGAGACCCAGTACTTC
V: TRBV30; J: TRBJ2-7; size: once; D: NA; CDR3: CAWNSGNNYEQYF; DNA: TGTGCCTGGAACTCCGGGAACAACTACGAGCAGTACTTC
V: TRBV15; J: TRBJ2-7; size: NA; D: NA; CDR3: CATSKDGQLSYGQYF; DNA: TGTGCCACCTCTAAGGACGGACAGCTATCCTACGGGCAGTACTTC
V: TRBV7-9; J: TRBJ1-2; size: NA; D: NA; CDR3: CASSSVPSGNYGYTF; DNA: TGTGCCAGCAGCTCCGTCCCGTCAGGCAACTATGGCTACACCTTC
V: TRBV4-1; J: TRBJ2-7; size: NA; D: NA; CDR3: CASSQELVGNYEQYF; DNA: TGCGCCAGCAGCCAAGAGCTAGTCGGGAACTACGAGCAGTACTTC
V: TRBV5-1; J: TRBJ2-7; size: few; D: NA; CDR3: CASSLVGRDEQYF; DNA: TGCGCCAGCAGCTTGGTGGGCAGAGACGAGCAGTACTTC
V: TRBV28; J: TRBJ1-2; size: NA; D: NA; CDR3: CASSLPPGQTNYGYTF; DNA: TGTGCCAGCAGTTTACCTCCCGGACAGACCAACTATGGCTACACCTTC
V: TRBV4-1; J: TRBJ2-1; size: NA; D: TRBD2; CDR3: CASSHPSGGGYNEQFF; DNA: TGCGCCAGCAGCCATCCGTCCGGCGGGGGGTACAATGAGCAGTTCTTC
V: TRBV2; J: TRBJ2-1; size: NA; D: TRBD2; CDR3: CASSEWRTSANNEQFF; DNA: TGTGCCAGCAGTGAATGGCGGACTAGCGCAAACAATGAGCAGTTCTTC
V: TRBV7-8; J: TRBJ2-7; size: NA; D: TRBD2; CDR3: CASSSHSGGAGMTYEQYF; DNA: TGTGCCAGCAGCTCGCACTCGGGGGGGGCAGGGATGACCTACGAGCAGTACTTC
V: TRBV4-2; J: TRBJ2-7; size: few; D: NA; CDR3: CASSQDEGSAYEQYF; DNA: TGTGCCAGCAGCCAAGACGAGGGCAGTGCCTACGAGCAGTACTTC
V: TRBV7-6; J: TRBJ2-2; size: NA; D: TRBD1; CDR3: CASSPHRGSNTGELFF; DNA: TGTGCCAGCAGCCCCCACAGGGGATCGAACACCGGGGAGCTGTTTTTT
V: TRBV5-5; J: TRBJ2-1; size: NA; D: TRBD2; CDR3: CASSLEWRGASNEQFF; DNA: TGTGCCAGCAGCTTGGAGTGGCGGGGGGCTTCCAATGAGCAGTTCTTC
V: TRBV18; J: TRBJ2-7; size: few; D: TRBD1; CDR3: CASSLDRGPDEQYF; DNA: TGTGCCAGCTCACTAGACAGGGGGCCTGACGAGCAGTACTTC
V: TRBV28; J: TRBJ2-7; size: NA; D: TRBD1; CDR3: CASRWTGVNEQYF; DNA: TGTGCCAGCAGGTGGACAGGGGTCAACGAGCAGTACTTC
V: TRBV28; J: TRBJ2-5; size: NA; D: NA; CDR3: CASSPTGETQYF; DNA: TGTGCCAGCAGTCCCACGGGGGAGACCCAGTACTTC
V: TRBV5-1; J: TRBJ2-5; size: NA; D: NA; CDR3: CASSLKGERPQYF; DNA: TGCGCCAGCAGCTTAAAGGGAGAGCGCCCCCAGTACTTC
V: TRBV28; J: TRBJ1-2; size: NA; D: NA; CDR3: CASSLETTGRNGYTF; DNA: TGTGCCAGCAGCCTAGAAACTACCGGTCGGAATGGCTACACCTTC